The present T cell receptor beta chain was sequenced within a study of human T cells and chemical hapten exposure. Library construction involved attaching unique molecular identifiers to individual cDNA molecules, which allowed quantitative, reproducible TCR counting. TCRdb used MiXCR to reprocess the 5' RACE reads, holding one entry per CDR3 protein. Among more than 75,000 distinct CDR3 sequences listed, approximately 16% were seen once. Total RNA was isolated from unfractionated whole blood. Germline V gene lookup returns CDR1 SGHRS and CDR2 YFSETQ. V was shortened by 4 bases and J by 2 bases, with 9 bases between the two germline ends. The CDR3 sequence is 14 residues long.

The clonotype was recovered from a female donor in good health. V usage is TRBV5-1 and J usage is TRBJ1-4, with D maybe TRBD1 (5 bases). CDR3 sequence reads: CASSRDPTNEKLFF. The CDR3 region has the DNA TGCGCCAGCAGCCGGGACCCTACTAATGAAAAACTGTTTTTT.